In this sample, the clone carrying this TCR beta chain turned up a few times. The target antigen is unknown. CDR1 is MDHEN, CDR2 SYDVKM, per germline. V lost 4 bases to trimming and J lost 8 bases, with 15 bases between them. The CDR3 has 14 residues. The data are from a study of blood T cells in healthy people across ages. Points from the study as a whole: Among T cells, TCR beta diversity per million cells dropped roughly linearly as age rose.

It was with a sample-barcoded 5' primer and a J-beta primer mix that a second PCR of roughly 7 to 12 cycles was run. TCRdb analysed the 5' RACE reads with MiXCR anew, one entry per CDR3 protein. This sample carries about 720,000 distinct CDR3 sequences, about 24% of them seen once, and the ten largest clones take around a fifth. Source material: blood. This sequence originates from a man aged 65 to 79 in good health. The chain joins TRBV28 to TRBJ2-1; the D gene is possibly TRBD2 (7 bases). CDR3: CASSWVAGAHEQFF. The CDR3, as DNA: TGTGCCAGCAGTTGGGTTGCGGGGGCCCATGAGCAGTTCTTC.